This TCR beta chain derives from a study of TIL therapy for anti-PD-1-resistant metastatic lung cancer. This was the immunoSEQ v3 assay. This table comes from immunoSEQ multiplex PCR, and its TCRdb copy is limited to in-frame clones, with some not included. The sample has 55,000 to 60,000 clones; roughly 80% are singletons. The time point: pre-treatment sample, taken before nivolumab and TIL therapy. This CDR3 has 16 residues. CDR1 is SGHTA, CDR2 FQGNSA, per germline. V shed 5 bases, J shed 2 bases, and the junction held 4 bases outside the gene matches. This receptor was taken from a person aged 25-85 years with non-small cell lung cancer. The material was blood, obtained at baseline. The gene calls are TRBV7-2 and TRBJ2-3; 13 nucleotides match TRBD2. As DNA, the CDR3 is TGTGCCAGCAGCGCCGGGACTAGCGGGGTCACAGATACGCAGTATTTT. Its protein product is CASSAGTSGVTDTQYF.